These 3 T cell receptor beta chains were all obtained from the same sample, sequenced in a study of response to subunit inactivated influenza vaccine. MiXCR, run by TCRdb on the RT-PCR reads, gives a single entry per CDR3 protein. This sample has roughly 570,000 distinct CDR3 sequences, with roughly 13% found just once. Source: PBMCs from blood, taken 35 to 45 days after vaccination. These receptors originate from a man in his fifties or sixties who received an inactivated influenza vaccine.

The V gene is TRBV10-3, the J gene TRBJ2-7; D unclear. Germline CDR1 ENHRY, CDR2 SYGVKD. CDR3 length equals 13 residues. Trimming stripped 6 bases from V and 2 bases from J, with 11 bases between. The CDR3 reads CAISDGRPYEQYF. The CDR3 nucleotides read TGTGCCATCAGCGATGGCAGGCCCTACGAGCAGTACTTC.

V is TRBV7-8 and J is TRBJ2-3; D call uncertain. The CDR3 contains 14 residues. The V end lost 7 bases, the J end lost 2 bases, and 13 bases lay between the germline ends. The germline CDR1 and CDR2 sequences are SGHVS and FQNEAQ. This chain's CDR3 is CASTKRGSTDTQYF. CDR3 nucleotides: TGTGCCAGCACCAAACGAGGATCCACAGATACGCAGTATTTT.

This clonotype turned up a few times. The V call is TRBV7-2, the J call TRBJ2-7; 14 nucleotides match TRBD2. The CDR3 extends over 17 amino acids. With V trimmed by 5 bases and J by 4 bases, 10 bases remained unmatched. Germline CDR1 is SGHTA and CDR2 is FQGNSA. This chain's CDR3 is CASSVGLAGGNMYEQYF. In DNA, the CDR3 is TGTGCCAGCAGCGTTGGACTAGCGGGAGGTAATATGTACGAGCAGTACTTC.